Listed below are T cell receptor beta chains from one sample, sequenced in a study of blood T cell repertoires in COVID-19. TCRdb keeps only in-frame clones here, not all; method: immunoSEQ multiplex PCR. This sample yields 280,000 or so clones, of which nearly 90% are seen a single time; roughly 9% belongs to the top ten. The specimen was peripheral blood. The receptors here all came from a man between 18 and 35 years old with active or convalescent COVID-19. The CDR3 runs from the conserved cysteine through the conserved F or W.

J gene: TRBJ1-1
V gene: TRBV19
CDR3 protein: CASSIGSRAEAFF

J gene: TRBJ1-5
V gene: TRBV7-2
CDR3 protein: CASSLEGRVSNQPQHF

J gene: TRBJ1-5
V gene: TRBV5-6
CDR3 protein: CASSLRTGRYSNQPQHF

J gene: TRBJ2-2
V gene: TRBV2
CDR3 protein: CASSENRGLTGELFF

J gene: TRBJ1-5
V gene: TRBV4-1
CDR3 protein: CASSPDRVSNQPQHF

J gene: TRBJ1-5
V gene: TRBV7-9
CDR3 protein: CASSFPDQPQHF

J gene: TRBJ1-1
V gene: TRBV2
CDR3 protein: CASRSGVEAFF

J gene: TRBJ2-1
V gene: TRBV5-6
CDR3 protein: CASSFGQGANEQFF

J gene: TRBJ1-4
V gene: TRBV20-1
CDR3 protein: CSASQGGSTNEKLFF

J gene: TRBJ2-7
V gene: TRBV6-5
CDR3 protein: CASMETGDGYEQYF

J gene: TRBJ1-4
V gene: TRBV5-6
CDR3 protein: CASSFIGQPNEKLFF

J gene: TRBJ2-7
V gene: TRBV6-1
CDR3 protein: CASSERVAGWLYEQYF

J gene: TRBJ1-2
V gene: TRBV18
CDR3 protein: CASSPPPGTTGWAAYGYTF

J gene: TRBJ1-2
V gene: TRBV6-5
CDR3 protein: CASSYGGGDARGYTF

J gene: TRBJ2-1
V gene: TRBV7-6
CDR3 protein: CASSFAYGRYNEQFF

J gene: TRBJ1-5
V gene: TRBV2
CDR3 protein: CASRYNQPQHF